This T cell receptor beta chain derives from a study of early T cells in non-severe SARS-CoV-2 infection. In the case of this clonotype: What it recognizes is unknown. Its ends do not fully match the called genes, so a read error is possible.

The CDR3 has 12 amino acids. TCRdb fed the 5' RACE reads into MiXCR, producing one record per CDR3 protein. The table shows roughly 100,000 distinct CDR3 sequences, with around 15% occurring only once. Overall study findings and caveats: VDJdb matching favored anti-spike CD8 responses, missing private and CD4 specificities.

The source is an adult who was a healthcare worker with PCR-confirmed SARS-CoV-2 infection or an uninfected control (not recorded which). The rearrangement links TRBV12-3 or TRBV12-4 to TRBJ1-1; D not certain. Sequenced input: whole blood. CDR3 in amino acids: CASAPVNTKAFF. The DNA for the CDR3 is TGTGCCAGCGCACCGGTGAACACTAAAGCTTTCTTT.